Each of the 19 T cell receptor beta chains below was sequenced from the same sample in a study of CD8+ T cells in alopecia areata. TCR sequencing used cDNA made by reverse transcription of extracted RNA. Repertoires were generated with immunoSEQ multiplex PCR, while TCRdb's copy carries only in-frame clones and drops some. Among about 190,000 clones listed, 50% to 60% were seen once. Treatment of the sample: oral pan-JAK inhibitor, 5-10 mg twice daily. The sequenced sample was CD4+ T cells sorted from blood, obtained at week 4, from a patient treated with tofacitinib. The receptor source for this set is a human donor with alopecia areata.

This clone occurred once. This rearrangement joins TRBV5-6 to TRBJ2-1; D might be TRBD2 (6 bases). Trimming took 6 bases from V and 2 from J, leaving 18 bases between them. CDR1 is SGHDT, CDR2 YYEEEE, per germline. CDR3 length: 16 amino acids. CDR3 loop: CASNPAPGGAYNEQFF. Written as DNA, the CDR3 is TGTGCCAGCAACCCCGCTCCGGGCGGGGCCTACAATGAGCAGTTCTTC.

This clone occurred a few times. The J gene is TRBJ2-2, the V gene TRBV29-1; D is ambiguous. CDR1 and CDR2 from the germline V gene are SQVTM and ANQGSEA. CDR3 size: 13 residues. V dropped 5 bases and J dropped 4 bases, with 11 bases sitting between them. CDR3 sequence (DNA): TGCAGCGTTTTAGGGCTGCGCACCGGGGAGCTGTTTTTT. As protein: CSVLGLRTGELFF.

The chain is built from TRBV2 and TRBJ1-5, with 9 bases that match TRBD1. The V gene end was trimmed by 7 bases and the J gene end by 9 bases; junction bases not matched to a gene: 7. The germline CDR1 and CDR2 sequences are SNHLY and FYNNEI. The CDR3 covers 13 residues. The chain's CDR3 is CASTGQGGSPQHF. DNA for the CDR3: TGTGCCAGCACGGGACAGGGAGGGTCGCCCCAGCATTTT.

The sample holds a few counts of this clone. This chain links TRBV5-1 with TRBJ2-5; D possibly uses TRBD1 or TRBD2 (5 bases each). Germline CDR1 is SGHRS and CDR2 is YFSETQ. The CDR3 covers 14 residues. V was trimmed by 3 bases and J by 2 bases, leaving 11 bases between them. The CDR3 nucleotides are TGCGCCAGCAGCTCCGGGACGCTTCAAGAGACCCAGTACTTC. Its protein product is CASSSGTLQETQYF.

Only a few counts were recorded for this clone. J is TRBJ2-1 and V is TRBV13; D might be TRBD2 (6 bases). The CDR3 is 15 residues long. Germline V lookup: CDR1 PRHDT, CDR2 FYEKMQ (reference sequence). V lost 5 bases to trimming and J lost 2 bases, with 13 bases between them. The CDR3 DNA sequence: TGTGCCAGCAGCATCGGGAGAACCCCCTACAATGAGCAGTTCTTC. This gives the protein CASSIGRTPYNEQFF.

The J gene is TRBJ2-5, the V gene TRBV10-3; TRBD1 or TRBD2 may be the D gene (6 bases each). Germline lookup yields CDR1 ENHRY and CDR2 SYGVKD. This CDR3 region has 14 residues. With 11 bases removed from V and 0 bases from J, the gap between germline ends came to 16 bases. The CDR3 is CASRGGLYQETQYF. DNA for the CDR3: TGTGCCTCCAGAGGGGGACTGTACCAAGAGACCCAGTACTTC.

The CDR3 DNA reads TGTGCCATCAGTGACAGGGGCCGAGGGACAGATACGCAGTATTTT. This gives the protein CAISDRGRGTDTQYF. This rearrangement joins TRBV10-3 to TRBJ2-3; perhaps TRBD1 as D (6 bases). Germline V gene sequence: CDR1 ENHRY, CDR2 SYGVKD. The CDR3 covers 15 residues. Deletions cut 3 bases from V and 3 bases from J, with 13 bases between.

This clone was counted a few times. V is TRBV6-5 and J is TRBJ2-7; the match to TRBD2 covers 7 bases. CDR1 is MNHEY and CDR2 is SVGAGI in the germline V gene. The CDR3 sequence is 14 residues long. Trimming removed 2 bases from V and 4 bases from J; junction bases left unmatched: 5. CDR3: CASSYAGVGYEQYF. CDR3 bases: TGTGCCAGCAGTTACGCGGGAGTAGGTTACGAGCAGTACTTC.

J is TRBJ2-6 and V is TRBV6-4; possibly TRBD2 for D (6 bases). Germline CDR1 is MRHNA and CDR2 is SNTAGT. The CDR3 spans 17 residues. Trimming cost V 0 bases and J 0 bases, with 9 bases left between them. CDR3 DNA: TGTGCCAGCAGTGACTCTAGCGGAGCCTCTGGGGCCAACGTCCTGACTTTC. Translating it yields CASSDSSGASGANVLTF.

This chain links TRBV30 with TRBJ1-1; a possible D gene is TRBD1 (6 bases). The CDR3 length is 16 residues. Trimming took off 3 bases at V and 1 base at J, with 18 bases between the two ends. Germline CDR1 and CDR2: GTSNPN and SVGIG (reference sequence). The CDR3 DNA is TGTGCCTGGAGCCCCCCGGGGGGCAGATCGAACACTGAAGCTTTCTTT. Amino acid sequence: CAWSPPGGRSNTEAFF.

There are a few counts of this clone. This chain joins TRBV29-1 and TRBJ1-2; D perhaps matches TRBD1 (6 bases). The V gene's germline CDR1 is SQVTM and CDR2 ANQGSEA. The CDR3 loop spans 14 amino acids. V was cut by 6 bases and J by 4 bases, with 18 bases left in between. CDR3 protein: CSVASPGQPYGYTF. The CDR3 bases are TGCAGCGTCGCCTCCCCGGGACAACCCTATGGCTACACCTTC.

The V and J genes are TRBV7-3 and TRBJ1-1; D is undetermined. The CDR3 is 13 amino acids. Trimming took off 2 bases at V and 3 bases at J, with 7 bases between the two ends. CDR1 and CDR2 from the germline V gene are SGHTA and FQGTGA. CDR3 sequence reads: CASSLGRYTEAFF. CDR3 DNA: TGTGCCAGCAGCTTAGGGAGGTACACTGAAGCTTTCTTT.

This clone was picked up a small number of times. The chain joins TRBV20-1 to TRBJ2-1; D call uncertain. CDR3 length: 11 residues. The V gene lost 6 bases and the J gene lost 6 bases, with 9 bases spanning the gap. Germline values: CDR1 DFQATT, CDR2 SNEGSKA (reference sequence). CDR3 residues: CSAERGNEQFF. CDR3 in DNA: TGCAGTGCCGAACGTGGCAATGAGCAGTTCTTC.

The V call is TRBV29-1, the J call TRBJ2-7, with TRBD2 matching over 8 bases. V lost 3 bases and J lost 5; bases outside the gene matches: 15. The length of the CDR3 is 16 residues. Germline assignment: CDR1 SQVTM and CDR2 ANQGSEA. The CDR3, as DNA: TGCAGCGTTGATGCACCACGGGGGGGCAGGGGCCACGAGCAGTACTTC. It translates to CSVDAPRGGRGHEQYF.

This clone has a handful of counts. The J gene is TRBJ2-3, the V gene TRBV7-9; 8 nucleotides match TRBD2. The CDR3 runs 14 residues. The J segment lost 6 bases and the V segment lost 1 base, leaving 3 bases of the junction unmatched. Germline CDR1 reads SEHNR; CDR2 reads FQNEAQ (reference sequence). CDR3 residues: CASSLVAGSDTQYF. In DNA, the CDR3 is TGTGCCAGCAGCTTAGTAGCGGGATCGGATACGCAGTATTTT.

The V gene is TRBV7-3, the J gene TRBJ2-7; D is undetermined. The germline gives CDR1 SGHTA, CDR2 FQGTGA. CDR3 length: 12 amino acids. Trimming removed 4 bases from V and 1 base from J, with 5 bases in between. The CDR3 bases are TGTGCCAGCAGCTCCCCTTCCTACGAGCAGTACTTC. It is translated as CASSSPSYEQYF. The full variable domain, with the rest looked up from reference TRBV7-3 and TRBJ2-7, is GAGVSQTPSNKVTEKGKYVELRCDPISGHTALYWYRQSLGQGPEFLIYFQGTGAADDSGLPNDRFFAVRPEGSVSTLKIQRTERGDSAVYLCASSSPSYEQYFGPGTRLTVT.

The V call is TRBV27, the J call TRBJ1-5; no reliable D call. Per germline, CDR1 MNHEY and CDR2 SMNVEV (reference sequence). CDR3 length: 15 amino acids. V shed 5 bases and J shed 11 bases, with 22 bases lying between them. DNA for the CDR3: TGTGCCAGCAGTCCCAAGTCGACGGTAGTCCGAGCCCAGCATTTT. This codes for CASSPKSTVVRAQHF.

The chain carries TRBV6-1 and TRBJ1-1, with 7 nucleotides matching TRBD1. CDR3 length equals 14 residues. Germline V gene lookup returns CDR1 MNHNS and CDR2 SASEGT. V shed 5 bases, J shed 4 bases, and the junction held 7 bases outside the gene matches. Written as DNA, the CDR3 is TGTGCCAGCAGTTCCCAGGGGGTAGGCACTGAAGCTTTCTTT. Translating gives CASSSQGVGTEAFF.

The chain joins TRBV29-1 to TRBJ2-3; D possibly corresponds to TRBD2 (6 bases). This CDR3 contains 14 residues. The germline CDR1 and CDR2 sequences are SQVTM and ANQGSEA. Deletions cut 7 bases from V and 8 bases from J, with 22 bases between. CDR3 coding DNA: TGCAGCGATAGCGGAACCGCCCCAAGGGGTACGCAGTATTTT. Amino acids: CSDSGTAPRGTQYF.